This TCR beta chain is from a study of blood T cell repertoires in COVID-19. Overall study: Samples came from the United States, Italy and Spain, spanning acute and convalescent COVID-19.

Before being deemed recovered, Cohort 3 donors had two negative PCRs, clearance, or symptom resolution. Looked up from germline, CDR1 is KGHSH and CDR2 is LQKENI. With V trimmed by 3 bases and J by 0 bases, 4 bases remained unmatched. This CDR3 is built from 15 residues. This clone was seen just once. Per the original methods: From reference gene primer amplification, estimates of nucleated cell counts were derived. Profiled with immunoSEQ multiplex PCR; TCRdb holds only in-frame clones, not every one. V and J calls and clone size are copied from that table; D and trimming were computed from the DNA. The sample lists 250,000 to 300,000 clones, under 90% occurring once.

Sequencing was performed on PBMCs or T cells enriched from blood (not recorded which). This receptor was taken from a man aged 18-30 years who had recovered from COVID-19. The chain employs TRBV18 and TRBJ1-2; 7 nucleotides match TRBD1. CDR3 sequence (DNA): TGTGCCAGCTCACCGCAGGGGGATGCTAACTATGGCTACACCTTC. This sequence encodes CASSPQGDANYGYTF.